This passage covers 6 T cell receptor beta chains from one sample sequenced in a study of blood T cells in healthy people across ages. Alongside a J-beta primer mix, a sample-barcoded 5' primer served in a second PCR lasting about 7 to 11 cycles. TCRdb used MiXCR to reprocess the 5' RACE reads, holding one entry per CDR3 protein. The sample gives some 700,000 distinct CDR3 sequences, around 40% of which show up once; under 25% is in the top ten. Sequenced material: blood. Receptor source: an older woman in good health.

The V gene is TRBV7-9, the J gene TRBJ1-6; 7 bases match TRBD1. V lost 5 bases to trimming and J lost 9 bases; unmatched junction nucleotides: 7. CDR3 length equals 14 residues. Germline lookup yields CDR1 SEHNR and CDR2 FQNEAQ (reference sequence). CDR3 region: CASSNTGVGSPLHF. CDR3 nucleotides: TGTGCCAGCAGCAACACAGGGGTAGGTTCACCCCTCCACTTT.

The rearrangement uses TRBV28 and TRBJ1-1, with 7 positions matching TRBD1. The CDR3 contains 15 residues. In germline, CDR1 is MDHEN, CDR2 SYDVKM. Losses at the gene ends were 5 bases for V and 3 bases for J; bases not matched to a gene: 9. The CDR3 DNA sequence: TGTGCCAGCAGTCCGGGACAGACACTGGACACTGAAGCTTTCTTT. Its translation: CASSPGQTLDTEAFF.

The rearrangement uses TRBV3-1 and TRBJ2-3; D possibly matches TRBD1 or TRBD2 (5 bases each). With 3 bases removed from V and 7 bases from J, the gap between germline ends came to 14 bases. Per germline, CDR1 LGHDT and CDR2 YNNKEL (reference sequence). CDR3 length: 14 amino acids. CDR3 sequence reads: CASSQGTSPNTQYF. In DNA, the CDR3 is TGTGCCAGCAGCCAGGGGACCTCACCGAATACGCAGTATTTT.

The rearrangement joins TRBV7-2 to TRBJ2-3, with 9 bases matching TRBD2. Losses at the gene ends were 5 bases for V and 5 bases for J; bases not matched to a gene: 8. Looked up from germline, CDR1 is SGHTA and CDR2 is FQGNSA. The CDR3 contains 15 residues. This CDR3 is CASSNLAGGGDTQYF. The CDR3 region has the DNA TGTGCCAGCAGCAACCTGGCGGGAGGGGGAGATACGCAGTATTTT.

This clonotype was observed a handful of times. CDR3 nucleotides: TGCGCCAGCAGCTGGAACGCAGCTTCCACAGATACGCAGTATTTT. Its translation: CASSWNAASTDTQYF. This chain joins TRBV5-1 and TRBJ2-3; D remains ambiguous. The V gene lost 3 bases and the J gene lost 2 bases, with 13 bases spanning the gap. The CDR3 sequence is 15 residues long. The germline gives CDR1 SGHRS, CDR2 YFSETQ.

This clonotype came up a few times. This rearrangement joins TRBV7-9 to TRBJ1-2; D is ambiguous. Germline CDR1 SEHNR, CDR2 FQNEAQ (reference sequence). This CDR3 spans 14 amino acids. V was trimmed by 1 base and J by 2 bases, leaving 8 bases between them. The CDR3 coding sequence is TGTGCCAGCAGCTTAGATGGTCCAAACTATGGCTACACCTTC. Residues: CASSLDGPNYGYTF.